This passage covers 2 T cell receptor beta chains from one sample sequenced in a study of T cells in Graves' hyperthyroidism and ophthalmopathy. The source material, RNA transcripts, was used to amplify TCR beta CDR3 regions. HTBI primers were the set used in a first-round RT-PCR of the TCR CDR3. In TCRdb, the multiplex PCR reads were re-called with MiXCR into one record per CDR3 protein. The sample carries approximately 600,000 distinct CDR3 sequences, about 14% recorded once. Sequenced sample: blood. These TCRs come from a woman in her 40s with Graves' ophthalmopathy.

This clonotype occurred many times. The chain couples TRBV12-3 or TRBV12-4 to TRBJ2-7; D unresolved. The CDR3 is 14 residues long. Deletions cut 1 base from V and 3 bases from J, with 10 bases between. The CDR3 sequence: CASSLETQDYEQYF. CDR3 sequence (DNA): TGTGCCAGCAGTTTAGAAACCCAGGACTACGAGCAGTACTTC.

The DNA for the CDR3 is TGTGCCAGCAGCTTAGGGCAGGGGGCATCGAGGACTGAAGCTTTCTTT. Translation gives CASSLGQGASRTEAFF. The J gene is TRBJ1-1, the V gene TRBV7-2, with TRBD1 matching 8 bases. CDR1 SGHTA and CDR2 FQGNSA come from the germline V gene. The V and J ends lost 1 base and 5 bases, in that order; junction bases with no gene match: 9. CDR3 length: 16 amino acids.